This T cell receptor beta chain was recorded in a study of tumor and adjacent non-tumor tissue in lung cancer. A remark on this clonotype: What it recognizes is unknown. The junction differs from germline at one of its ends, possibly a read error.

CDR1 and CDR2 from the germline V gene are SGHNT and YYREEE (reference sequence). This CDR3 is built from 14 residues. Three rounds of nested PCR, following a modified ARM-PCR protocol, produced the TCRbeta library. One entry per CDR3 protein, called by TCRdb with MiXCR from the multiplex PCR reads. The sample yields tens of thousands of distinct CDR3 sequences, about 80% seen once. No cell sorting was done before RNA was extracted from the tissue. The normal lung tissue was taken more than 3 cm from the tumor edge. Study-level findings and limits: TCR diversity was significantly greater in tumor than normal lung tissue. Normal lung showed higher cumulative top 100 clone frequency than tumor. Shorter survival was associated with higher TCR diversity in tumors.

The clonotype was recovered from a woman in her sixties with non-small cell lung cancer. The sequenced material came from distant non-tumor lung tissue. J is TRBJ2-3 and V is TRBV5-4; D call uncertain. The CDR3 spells CASSTARPTDKQCF. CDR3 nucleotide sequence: TGTGCCAGCAGCACAGCTAGACCCACAGATAAGCAGTGTTTT.